This T cell receptor (beta chain) appears in the sequencing data of a study of technical replicates of blood from a handful of donors. Profiling relied on immunoSEQ multiplex PCR, and the TCRdb table lists in-frame clones only, not all of them. The sample lists around 90,000 clones, roughly 94% seen once, with about 0.39% in the top ten. The CDR3 totals 14 residues. Germline lookup yields CDR1 MNHNY and CDR2 SVGAGI (reference sequence). The ends lost 3 bases at V and 5 bases at J; junction bases unmatched: 6. Sequenced: T cells isolated from PBMCs. The rearrangement joins TRBV6-6 to TRBJ2-7, with 8 bases identical to TRBD1. The clonotype was recovered from a human donor in good health. CDR3 protein: CASSYGTGWDEQYF. In DNA, the CDR3 is TGTGCCAGCAGTTATGGGACAGGTTGGGACGAGCAGTACTTC.